This T cell receptor beta chain was recovered during a study of CD8 T cells in Susac syndrome. Points from the study as a whole: The study's TCR sequencing and HLA analysis covered a relatively small number of individuals, and the study acknowledged this. The CD4+ T cell repertoires in Susac syndrome were not clonally expanded.

This clonotype was counted once. Its antigen is unknown. Random hexamers were used to reverse transcribe the RNA input (about 0.5 to 1 ug). Multiplex immunoSEQ PCR targeted 54 Vbeta and 13 Jbeta TCR beta segments. MiXCR, applied by TCRdb to the immunoSEQ multiplex PCR reads, yields one record per CDR3 protein. Of about 210,000 distinct CDR3 sequences in the sample, around 93% are singletons; the top ten hold about 0.14%. FACS enriched CD8+ TEMRA cells, while bulk CD8+ and CD4+ were negatively isolated. CDR1 MDHEN and CDR2 SYDVKM come from the germline V gene. Trimming took off 5 bases at V and 1 base at J, with 14 bases between the two ends. This CDR3 has 15 residues.

Input material: CD4+ T cells from PBMCs. The receptor's source is a human donor with Susac syndrome. The gene calls are TRBV28 and TRBJ1-1; D perhaps matches TRBD1 (5 bases). The CDR3 spells CASSPSGQGNTEAFF. The CDR3 DNA follows: TGTGCCAGCAGTCCATCGGGGCAGGGGAACACTGAAGCTTTCTTT.